This T cell receptor beta chain was captured by sequencing in a study of shared clonotypes between healthy human individuals. Findings and limits, study-wide: Deeper or shallower sequencing was expected to change how clonotypes are shared among donors.

The germline gives CDR1 SGHAT, CDR2 FQNNGV. The trim removed 3 bases at V and 7 bases at J, leaving 5 bases unmatched. The CDR3 extends over 15 amino acids. Repertoires were generated with immunoSEQ multiplex PCR, while TCRdb's copy carries only in-frame clones and drops some. The sample records some 500,000 clones, roughly 95% being singletons. All of the donors resided in Nashville, Tennessee, and each was a Caucasian adult. As to this clone: Its antigen is unknown.

Sequencing was done on a sample of naive CD4+ T cells sorted from blood. Subset meaning: CD45RA+ positively selected. This sequence joins TRBV11-2 and TRBJ2-2; 10 bases are a match to TRBD2. The source of this sequence is a woman in her 30s in good health. DNA for the CDR3: TGTGCCAGCAGCTTTCGACTAGCGGGTAACGGGGAGCTGTTTTTT. It encodes CASSFRLAGNGELFF.